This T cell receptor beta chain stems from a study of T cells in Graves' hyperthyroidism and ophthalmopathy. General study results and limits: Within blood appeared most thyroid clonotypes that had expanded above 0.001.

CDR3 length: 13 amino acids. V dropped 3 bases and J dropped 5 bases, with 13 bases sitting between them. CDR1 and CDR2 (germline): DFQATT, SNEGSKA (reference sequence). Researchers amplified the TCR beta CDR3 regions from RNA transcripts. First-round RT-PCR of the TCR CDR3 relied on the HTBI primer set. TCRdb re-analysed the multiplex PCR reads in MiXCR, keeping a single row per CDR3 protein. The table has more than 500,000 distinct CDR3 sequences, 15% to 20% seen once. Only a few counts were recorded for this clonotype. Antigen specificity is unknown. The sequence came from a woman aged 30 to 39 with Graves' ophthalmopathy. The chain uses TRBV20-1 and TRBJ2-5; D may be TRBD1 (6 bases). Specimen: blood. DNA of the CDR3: TGCAGTGCTAGGGGCAGGGGACGGGAGACCCAGTACTTC. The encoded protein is CSARGRGRETQYF.